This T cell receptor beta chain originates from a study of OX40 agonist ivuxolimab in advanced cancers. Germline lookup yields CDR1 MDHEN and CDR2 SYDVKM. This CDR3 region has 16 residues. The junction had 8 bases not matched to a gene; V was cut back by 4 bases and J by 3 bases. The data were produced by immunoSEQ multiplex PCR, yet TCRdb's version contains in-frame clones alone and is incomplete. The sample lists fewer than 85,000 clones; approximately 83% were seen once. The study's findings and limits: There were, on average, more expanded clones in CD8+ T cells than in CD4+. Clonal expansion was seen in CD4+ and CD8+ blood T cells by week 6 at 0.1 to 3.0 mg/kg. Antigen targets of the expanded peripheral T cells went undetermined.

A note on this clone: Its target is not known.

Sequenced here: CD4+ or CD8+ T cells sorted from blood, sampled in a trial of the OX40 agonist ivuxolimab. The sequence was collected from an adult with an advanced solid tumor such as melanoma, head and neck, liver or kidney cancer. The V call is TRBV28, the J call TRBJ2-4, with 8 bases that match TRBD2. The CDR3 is CASSSGGAGDKNIQYF. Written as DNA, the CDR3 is TGTGCCAGCAGTTCCGGGGGGGCTGGGGACAAAAACATTCAGTACTTC.